This TCR beta chain derives from a study of blood T cell repertoires in COVID-19 (dated by TCRdb to 2019 to 2021). Regarding the complete study: Samples covering the acute and convalescent phases of COVID-19 were provided by collaborators in the United States, Italy and Spain. The samples were drawn from the first 160 participants of the ongoing ImmuneRACE study and from 950 to 1,500 subjects provided by 6 global collaborators. The material from the prospective study consisted of cDNA or gDNA derived from T cells, B-cell-depleted T cells, or PBMCs. Where available, HLA class I and class II types were obtained from metadata supplied by the sample provider rather than from assay-based typing. The repertoires were made available in a free public database intended to serve as a resource for research on the immune response to SARS-CoV-2. Subjects who had been exposed to COVID-19, were actively infected with it, or had recovered from it provided the deeply sampled blood TCRbeta repertoires that made up the dataset. Nearly every sample came with metadata listing a de-identified subject ID, COVID-19 status, age in years and sex. Paper-wide results and their limitations: How much clinical and demographic metadata was included differed by source and by participant, and the metadata was provided uncurated.

Whole blood was collected in K2EDTA tubes by collaborating institutions according to the institutions' own protocols. For TCRbeta analysis, collaborators shipped samples as frozen whole blood, isolated PBMCs, or DNA extracted from either of those sample types. TCRbeta CDR3 regions were amplified from genomic DNA using the immunoSEQ Assay, a bias-controlled multiplex PCR. The authors' pipeline ran thus. Nucleated cell counts per sample were estimated from amplification of reference gene primers within the assay. To quantify the absolute abundance of each unique TCRbeta CDR3 rearrangement, sequence reads were collapsed and filtered. Productive Simpson clonality was computed per sample as the square root of Simpson's diversity index over productive rearrangements. TCRdb retrieved this table from immuneACCESS and kept in-frame rearrangements only. Not all clones are present; in checked studies, unresolved V genes account for under half, and no reason is known for the remainder. The DNA gave D and trimming, while V, J and clone size come from that table. The sample includes roughly 38,000 clones, with about three quarters observed a single time. The top ten clonotypes cover less than 2.5% of the sample.

This clone was detected once. Its recognized antigen is unknown. No much larger clone is present one base from it, and per-base qualities are unavailable. The source of this sequence is a man aged 55 to 70 with active COVID-19. The sample comprised peripheral blood.

The DNA reads TGTGCCATCAGTGATAATCAAGACCGGACAGGGCAGGGGGCCCAGCATTTT. The encoded protein is CAISDNQDRTGQGAQHF. This chain joins TRBV10-3 to TRBJ1-5, with 8 bases matching TRBD1. From a lookup of the germline V gene, CDR1 and CDR2 are ENHRY and SYGVKD. Trimmed from V: 3 bases; trimmed from J: 11 bases; junction bases lacking a gene match: 18. CDR3 length: 17 amino acids, cysteine to phenylalanine. Here the CDR3 DNA is all that survives: 51 bases in frame from base 1.